The 30 T cell receptor beta chains listed next were all sequenced from one sample in a study of T cell responses to AZD1222 COVID-19 vaccine. Assay: immunoSEQ multiplex PCR; the TCRdb copy retains only in-frame clones and omits some. In the table there are 180,000 or so clones, 92% of which are singletons. The sample in question was peripheral blood, obtained 28 days after the second AZD1222 dose. These receptors all come from an adult who received the AZD1222 COVID-19 vaccine.

This rearrangement joins TRBV30 to TRBJ2-1, with TRBD2 identical over 11 bases. V was pared by 2 bases and J by 9 bases, with 9 bases of the junction left unmatched. CDR1 GTSNPN and CDR2 SVGIG come from the germline V gene (reference sequence). This CDR3 has 15 residues. CDR3 sequence (DNA): TGTGCCTGGAGTTCCACTAGCGGGAGAGGACTTGAGCAGTTCTTC. Its translation: CAWSSTSGRGLEQFF.

The chain recombines TRBV30 with TRBJ1-6, with a weak D call TRBD1 (6 bases). Trimming shortened V by 0 bases and J by 12 bases, and 12 bases separated the two germline ends. From germline, CDR1 is GTSNPN and CDR2 SVGIG (reference sequence). The length of the CDR3 is 13 residues. The CDR3 DNA is TGTGCCTGGAGTGTACAGGGTGGTGGACCCCTCCACTTT. This codes for CAWSVQGGGPLHF.

Remarks on this clone: Other DNA sequences in this sample translate to the same CDR3. The V and J genes are TRBV30 and TRBJ2-3; 9 bases agree with TRBD2. V lost 4 bases and J lost 4; bases outside the gene matches: 0. This CDR3 comprises 12 residues. Germline assignment: CDR1 GTSNPN and CDR2 SVGIG (reference sequence). CDR3 in amino acids: CAWTSGADTQYF. In DNA form, the CDR3 reads TGTGCCTGGACTAGCGGGGCAGATACGCAGTATTTT.

The J gene is TRBJ2-1, the V gene TRBV7-8, with a tentative D call TRBD1 (5 bases). Trimming took 2 bases from V and 2 from J, leaving 10 bases between them. Germline CDR1 SGHVS, CDR2 FQNEAQ. The CDR3 runs to 15 residues. The chain's CDR3 is CASSLQGLAYNEQFF. CDR3 sequence (DNA): TGTGCCAGCAGCTTACAGGGTTTGGCCTACAATGAGCAGTTCTTC.

The chain recombines TRBV28 with TRBJ2-5; weak D call: TRBD1 (6 bases). Germline values: CDR1 MDHEN, CDR2 SYDVKM. The CDR3 spans 17 residues. V dropped 1 base and J dropped 3 bases, with 18 bases sitting between them. This CDR3 is CASSLSQTGSFEETQYF. In DNA, the CDR3 is TGTGCCAGCAGTTTATCTCAGACAGGTAGTTTCGAAGAGACCCAGTACTTC.

V is TRBV5-1 and J is TRBJ2-3; D is unresolved. CDR3 length: 13 amino acids. V was trimmed by 0 bases and J by 2 bases, leaving 4 bases between them. Germline CDR1 is SGHRS and CDR2 is YFSETQ. The CDR3 DNA follows: TGCGCCAGCAGCTTGGGCCTCACAGATACGCAGTATTTT. Amino acid sequence: CASSLGLTDTQYF.

This sequence joins TRBV28 and TRBJ1-2; D is unclear. Trimming took off 2 bases at V and 0 bases at J, with 4 bases between the two ends. Germline values: CDR1 MDHEN, CDR2 SYDVKM. This CDR3 is built from 13 residues. The chain's CDR3 is CASSLKTNYGYTF. As DNA, the CDR3 is TGTGCCAGCAGTTTAAAAACTAACTATGGCTACACCTTC.

The V and J genes are TRBV5-4 and TRBJ1-2; TRBD1 matches 8 bases. V lost 3 bases and J lost 3; bases outside the gene matches: 1. The CDR3 has 13 amino acids. The germline CDR1 and CDR2 sequences are SGHNT and YYREEE (reference sequence). CDR3 nucleotide sequence: TGTGCCAGCAGCTGGGGACAGGACTATGGCTACACCTTC. It specifies CASSWGQDYGYTF.

This clone was detected only once. V and J are TRBV4-1 and TRBJ1-5; the D is unclear. V was trimmed by 0 bases and J by 4 bases, leaving 13 bases between them. This CDR3 region has 16 residues. The germline CDR1 and CDR2 sequences are MGHRA and YSYEKL. The CDR3 loop reads CASSQDHMGRNQPQHF. In DNA, the CDR3 is TGCGCCAGCAGCCAAGATCATATGGGGAGGAATCAGCCCCAGCATTTT.

This clone came up a few times. The chain employs TRBV18 and TRBJ1-1, with D tentatively TRBD1 (6 bases). The germline V and J ends were trimmed by 3 bases and 4 bases, with 12 bases remaining between them. The CDR3 runs to 14 residues. Germline CDR1 and CDR2: KGHSH and LQKENI. In nucleotides, the CDR3 is TGTGCCAGCTCACCGGGAGGGGGGAGCACTGAAGCTTTCTTT. Protein product: CASSPGGGSTEAFF.

The rearrangement joins TRBV10-3 to TRBJ2-1; 13 bases fit TRBD2. With 5 bases clipped from V and 7 bases from J, the junction kept 2 bases outside the gene matches. The CDR3 runs to 14 residues. Germline assignment: CDR1 ENHRY and CDR2 SYGVKD. CDR3 in amino acids: CAISRTSGSNEQFF. In nucleotides, the CDR3 is TGTGCCATCAGTAGGACTAGCGGGAGTAATGAGCAGTTCTTC.

The chain carries TRBV30 and TRBJ1-2, with 9 positions matching TRBD1. The CDR3 contains 14 residues. V was clipped by 5 bases and J by 3 bases; unmatched bases: 7. Germline V gene data show CDR1 as GTSNPN and CDR2 as SVGIG (reference sequence). This CDR3 reads CAWFGQGTYYGYTF. In DNA, the CDR3 is TGTGCCTGGTTCGGACAGGGGACTTACTATGGCTACACCTTC.

The chain uses TRBV28 and TRBJ1-1; weak D call: TRBD1 (6 bases). The CDR3 has 16 amino acids. The germline V gene has CDR1 MDHEN and CDR2 SYDVKM. V was cut by 1 base and J by 1 base, with 13 bases left in between. CDR3 sequence reads: CASSLSPGGQNTEAFF. CDR3 DNA sequence: TGTGCCAGCAGTTTATCTCCGGGGGGGCAGAACACTGAAGCTTTCTTT.

J is TRBJ1-1 and V is TRBV5-6; TRBD1 might be the D (6 bases). CDR1 is SGHDT, CDR2 YYEEEE, per germline. V dropped 4 bases and J dropped 4 bases, with 8 bases sitting between them. The CDR3 loop spans 12 amino acids. CDR3 in amino acids: CASSKGGTEAFF. The CDR3 DNA is TGTGCCAGCAGCAAAGGGGGCACTGAAGCTTTCTTT.

The chain uses TRBV15 and TRBJ2-1, with D possibly matching TRBD1 (5 bases). Looked up from germline, CDR1 is LNHNV and CDR2 is YYDKDF (reference sequence). This CDR3 is built from 13 residues. V was clipped by 7 bases and J by 7 bases, with 14 bases between them. The CDR3 nucleotides read TGTGCCACCACCTGGGGCCCGTGGAATGAGCAGTTCTTC. Translated: CATTWGPWNEQFF.

The V and J genes are TRBV7-9 and TRBJ1-3, with a weak D call TRBD1 (6 bases). CDR1 SEHNR and CDR2 FQNEAQ come from the germline V gene (reference sequence). The V and J ends lost 2 bases and 3 bases respectively, with 11 bases between them. There are 15 residues in the CDR3. The CDR3 here is CASSLTGAGGNTIYF. CDR3 in DNA: TGTGCCAGCAGCTTAACGGGGGCCGGTGGAAACACCATATATTTT.

This sequence joins TRBV28 and TRBJ2-2; D perhaps matches TRBD2 (6 bases). Deletions cut 6 bases from V and 6 bases from J, with 8 bases between. The CDR3 contains 12 residues. Looked up from germline, CDR1 is MDHEN and CDR2 is SYDVKM. The chain's CDR3 is CASRGGPGELFF. The CDR3, as DNA: TGTGCCAGCAGGGGGGGTCCCGGGGAGCTGTTTTTT.

This chain links TRBV19 with TRBJ2-3, with TRBD1 as a possible D gene (6 bases). The CDR3 covers 15 residues. The germline CDR1 and CDR2 sequences are LNHDA and SQIVND (reference sequence). The V and J ends lost 5 bases and 1 base respectively, with 13 bases between them. CDR3 loop: CASSSDSGGTDTQYF. The CDR3 DNA reads as TGTGCCAGTAGTTCCGACTCAGGGGGCACAGATACGCAGTATTTT.

The rearrangement joins TRBV30 to TRBJ1-5; D not certain. This CDR3 region has 14 residues. V lost 1 base, J lost 5 bases, and 12 bases lay in between. CDR1 GTSNPN and CDR2 SVGIG come from the germline V gene (reference sequence). In DNA form, the CDR3 reads TGTGCCTGGAGTGGAGTCGGCCTGGATCAGCCCCAGCATTTT. Its translation: CAWSGVGLDQPQHF.

The gene calls are TRBV5-1 and TRBJ1-2, with D perhaps matching TRBD1 (6 bases). Germline CDR1 reads SGHRS; CDR2 reads YFSETQ. The CDR3 loop spans 14 amino acids. Trimming took off 0 bases at V and 6 bases at J, with 12 bases between the two ends. DNA for the CDR3: TGCGCCAGCAGCTTGGAAAGGCCAGGGGATGGCTACACCTTC. Protein product: CASSLERPGDGYTF.

The rearrangement links TRBV11-2 to TRBJ2-1; 10 bases fit TRBD2. The length of the CDR3 is 16 residues. J lost 10 bases, V lost 0 bases, and 9 bases had no gene match. The germline CDR1 and CDR2 sequences are SGHAT and FQNNGV. The CDR3 region is CASSLDWSSGGREQFF. For the CDR3, the DNA is TGTGCCAGCAGCTTAGATTGGTCTAGCGGGGGAAGGGAGCAGTTCTTC. The variable domain in full, with the rest retrieved from reference TRBV11-2 and TRBJ2-1, is EAGVAQSPRYKIIEKRQSVAFWCNPISGHATLYWYQQILGQGPKLLIQFQNNGVVDDSQLPKDRFSAERLKGVDSTLKIQPAKLEDSAVYLCASSLDWSSGGREQFFGPGTRLTVL.

The CDR3 is CARQSPLWSSADSYEQYF. In DNA, the CDR3 is TGTGCCAGACAATCGCCCCTCTGGTCTAGCGCGGACTCCTACGAGCAGTACTTC. The V and J genes are TRBV19 and TRBJ2-7; D is possibly TRBD2 (6 bases). This CDR3 spans 18 amino acids. V lost 9 bases, J lost 0 bases, and 27 bases lay in between. Germline loops: CDR1 LNHDA, CDR2 SQIVND (reference sequence).

The rearrangement uses TRBV6-2 or TRBV6-3 and TRBJ2-7; D unclear. This CDR3 is 11 amino acids long. The ends were cut back, 1 base at V and 3 bases at J, with 1 base in the middle. Germline V gene data show CDR1 as MNHEY and CDR2 as SVGEGT. The CDR3 DNA is TGTGCCAGCAGTTACTACTACGAGCAGTACTTC. Its protein product is CASSYYYEQYF.

This rearrangement joins TRBV27 to TRBJ1-1; 9 nucleotides align to TRBD1. Germline CDR1 MNHEY, CDR2 SMNVEV (reference sequence). The CDR3 has 16 residues. Unmatched junction bases numbered 7, after V lost 5 bases and J lost 0 bases. CDR3: CASSPRTGALNTEAFF. As DNA, the CDR3 is TGTGCCAGCAGTCCGAGGACAGGGGCCCTGAACACTGAAGCTTTCTTT.

The genes are TRBV5-1 and TRBJ1-5; no clear D. This CDR3 region has 15 residues. The V gene's germline CDR1 is SGHRS and CDR2 YFSETQ. Trimming removed 0 bases at V and 3 bases at J, with 10 bases between. CDR3 nucleotides: TGCGCCAGCAGCTTGGGGCCCAAGGACAATCAGCCCCAGCATTTT. It is translated as CASSLGPKDNQPQHF. Drawing the rest from reference TRBV5-1 and TRBJ1-5, the complete variable domain is KAGVTQTPRYLIKTRGQQVTLSCSPISGHRSVSWYQQTPGQGLQFLFEYFSETQRNKGNFPGRFSGRQFSNSRSEMNVSTLELGDSALYLCASSLGPKDNQPQHFGDGTRLSIL.

This clone was seen only once. The V and J genes are TRBV6-5 and TRBJ1-3; D unclear. The CDR3 contains 11 residues. V was pared by 10 bases and J by 1 base, with 5 bases between. Germline CDR1 reads MNHEY; CDR2 reads SVGAGI. CDR3 bases: TGTGCCACCGGATCTGGAAACACCATATATTTT. It encodes CATGSGNTIYF.

This chain links TRBV6-2 or TRBV6-3 with TRBJ1-5; no clear D. Germline values: CDR1 MNHEY, CDR2 SVGEGT. V gave up 5 bases and J gave up 6 bases, with 8 bases separating them. The CDR3 is 12 amino acids. The CDR3 protein is CASSHGGQPQHF. The CDR3 DNA is TGTGCCAGCAGTCATGGAGGTCAGCCCCAGCATTTT.

The J gene is TRBJ2-6, the V gene TRBV5-8; the D is unclear. The V gene lost 3 bases and the J gene lost 1 base, with 8 bases spanning the gap. The germline V gene has CDR1 SGHTS and CDR2 YDEGEE. This CDR3 is 15 amino acids long. CDR3 sequence (DNA): TGTGCCAGCAGCTGGTACACATCTGGGGCCAACGTCCTGACTTTC. It encodes CASSWYTSGANVLTF. Based on the CDR3 plus reference TRBV5-8 and TRBJ2-6, the full variable domain is EAGVTQSPTHLIKTRGQQATLRCSPISGHTSVYWYQQALGLGLQFLLWYDEGEERNRGNFPPRFSGRQFPNYSSELNVNALELEDSALYLCASSWYTSGANVLTFGAGSRLTVL.

The rearrangement uses TRBV5-4 and TRBJ2-7, with 15 positions matching TRBD2. J was trimmed by 4 bases and V by 4 bases; bases with no gene match: 12. The CDR3 runs 18 residues. Germline CDR1 reads SGHNT; CDR2 reads YYREEE (reference sequence). CDR3 DNA: TGTGCCAGCAGCCTCCAGGGACTAGCGGGAGGCGCCGGGTACGAGCAGTACTTC. Protein sequence: CASSLQGLAGGAGYEQYF.

This clone was counted between two and nine times. The J gene is TRBJ2-2, the V gene TRBV4-1, with D tentatively TRBD1 (6 bases). The V gene's germline CDR1 is MGHRA and CDR2 YSYEKL. The CDR3 is made up of 18 amino acids. The V and J ends lost 1 base and 4 bases respectively, with 19 bases between them. CDR3 sequence: CASSQGGRGPSVTGELFF. The DNA of the CDR3 is TGCGCCAGCAGCCAAGGTGGCAGGGGTCCCTCGGTCACCGGGGAGCTGTTTTTT.